What follows are 26 T cell receptor beta chains derived from one specimen sequenced in a study of CXCR3-negative and CXCR3-positive naive CD8 T cells (dated by TCRdb to the late 2010s). Data came from a NextSeq 550. The Human TCR Profiling Kit (MiLaboratory) was used to prepare UMI-labeled 5' RACE TRB cDNA libraries. TCRdb reprocessed the reads, reporting each CDR3 protein sequence once and no DNA. The sample table records 100,000 to 150,000 distinct CDR3 sequences. 0.45% to 0.55% of the sample is in the top ten clones. Sequencing input: naive CXCR3- CD8+ T cells from blood. Per the publication, the cell subset or site label means: CD45RO-CCR7+CD27+CD95- naive CD8+ T cells lacking CXCR3 (TNR3-). Source of these receptors: a human donor in good health. Some clones in this sample may be carry-over from other donors' samples.

This CDR3 reads CSVEGSGGNTDTQYF. The chain combines TRBV29-1 with TRBJ2-3; the D call from TCRdb, TRBD2, cannot be confirmed without DNA. The CDR3 consists of 15 residues. Germline CDR1 reads SQVTM; CDR2 reads ANQGSEA.

The chain recombines TRBV15 with TRBJ2-3; with no DNA, the TCRdb D assignment of TRBD1 cannot be verified. The CDR3 sequence is 15 residues long. Germline V gene sequence: CDR1 LNHNV, CDR2 YYDKDF (reference sequence). The CDR3 here is CATSTTVLLTDTQYF.

The chain is built from TRBV20-1 and TRBJ1-1; TCRdb's D call, TRBD1, is unchecked because there is no DNA. Germline V lookup: CDR1 DFQATT, CDR2 SNEGSKA (reference sequence). This CDR3 has 12 residues. This CDR3 reads CRVDRGDTEAFF.

The genes are TRBV5-8 and TRBJ2-5; TCRdb's D gene call, TRBD2, goes unchecked for lack of DNA. Germline CDR1 SGHTS, CDR2 YDEGEE. This CDR3 has 15 amino acids. CDR3 amino acids: CASSLFLAGRETQYF.

This rearrangement joins TRBV29-1 to TRBJ2-7. Germline V CDR1 and CDR2: SQVTM, ANQGSEA. The CDR3 runs to 14 residues. The CDR3: CSVEDGVSSYEQYF.

V is TRBV9 and J is TRBJ2-1. CDR3 length: 11 residues. The germline CDR1 and CDR2 sequences are SGDLS and YYNGEE. This CDR3 is CASSVDSKQFF. Based on the CDR3 plus reference TRBV9 and TRBJ2-1, the full variable domain is DSGVTQTPKHLITATGQRVTLRCSPRSGDLSVYWYQQSLDQGLQFLIQYYNGEERAKGNILERFSAQQFPDLHSELNLSSLELGDSALYFCASSVDSKQFFGPGTRLTVL.

The gene calls are TRBV28 and TRBJ1-2; checking the TCRdb D call of TRBD1 is not possible without DNA. This CDR3 spans 15 amino acids. Germline V CDR1 and CDR2: MDHEN, SYDVKM. CDR3 sequence reads: CASRPYQGAATGYTF.

The gene calls are TRBV4-3 and TRBJ2-7; TCRdb's D gene call, TRBD2, goes unchecked for lack of DNA. In germline, CDR1 is LGHNA, CDR2 YSLEER. The CDR3 contains 18 residues. This chain's CDR3 is CASSQEFVAGGLSYEQYF.

This chain joins TRBV7-6 and TRBJ2-7; TCRdb proposes TRBD1, but this gene call is untestable without DNA. CDR3 length equals 14 residues. Germline CDR1 and CDR2: SGHVS and FNYEAQ. The CDR3 is CASSWDRGNNEQYF.

The chain employs TRBV4-1 and TRBJ1-1; there is no DNA to check the TCRdb D call of TRBD1. The germline V gene has CDR1 MGHRA and CDR2 YSYEKL. This CDR3 is 15 amino acids long. Here the CDR3 reads CASSPTGQGNTEAFF.

This sequence joins TRBV25-1 and TRBJ2-2; the TCRdb D gene call, TRBD2, has no DNA to confirm it. The length of the CDR3 is 15 residues. Germline CDR1 is MGHDK and CDR2 is SYGVNS. The CDR3 loop is CASSDLRDSTGELFF.

The rearrangement uses TRBV7-9 and TRBJ1-1; TCRdb outputs TRBD1, but without DNA this stays unchecked. The CDR3 length is 15 residues. Germline CDR1 reads SEHNR; CDR2 reads FQNEAQ (reference sequence). CDR3 sequence: CASISTSQGYTEAFF.

This rearrangement joins TRBV29-1 to TRBJ1-2; the D gene TCRdb calls, TRBD1, cannot be checked with no DNA. This CDR3 contains 14 residues. Germline V gene data show CDR1 as SQVTM and CDR2 as ANQGSEA. This CDR3 is CSVVVGQGNYGYTF.

The chain joins TRBV12-3 or TRBV12-4 to TRBJ2-1; TCRdb's assignment of TRBD1 cannot be checked, as there is no DNA. The CDR3 loop spans 15 amino acids. The CDR3 here is CASSPRQGADNEQFF.

The chain has TRBV13 and TRBJ2-6; TCRdb's assignment of TRBD1 cannot be checked, as there is no DNA. The CDR3 is made up of 18 amino acids. Germline values: CDR1 PRHDT, CDR2 FYEKMQ (reference sequence). The CDR3 spells CASSRIQGLSSGANVLTF.

The gene calls are TRBV28 and TRBJ2-2. CDR1 and CDR2 from the germline V gene are MDHEN and SYDVKM. This CDR3 contains 11 residues. This CDR3 is CASTETGELFF.

The chain couples TRBV5-5 to TRBJ2-7. Germline V gene lookup returns CDR1 SGHKS and CDR2 YYEKEE (reference sequence). The CDR3 sequence is 14 residues long. CDR3 in amino acids: CASSMEGIPYEQYF.

The chain joins TRBV6-6 to TRBJ1-4; TCRdb returns TRBD1, unconfirmable since there is no DNA. CDR3 size: 13 residues. Germline lookup yields CDR1 MNHNY and CDR2 SVGAGI (reference sequence). This chain's CDR3 is CACLGGTGEKLFF.

The chain is built from TRBV7-2 and TRBJ1-2; TCRdb's D gene call, TRBD1, goes unchecked for lack of DNA. The CDR3 length is 15 residues. Germline-derived CDR1 and CDR2 are SGHTA and FQGNSA. The CDR3 here is CASNDRDKPDYGYTF.

The rearrangement joins TRBV7-6 to TRBJ2-1; with no DNA, the TCRdb D assignment of TRBD2 cannot be verified. CDR1 SGHVS and CDR2 FNYEAQ come from the germline V gene. The CDR3 consists of 16 residues. The CDR3 sequence: CASSFGAGITYNEQFF.

The chain has TRBV7-3 and TRBJ2-7. Germline CDR1 SGHTA, CDR2 FQGTGA. The CDR3 has 13 amino acids. The CDR3 region is CASSHGTSYEQYF.

The genes are TRBV3-1 and TRBJ2-7; TCRdb gives TRBD1 as the D gene, but with no DNA this cannot be confirmed. Looked up from germline, CDR1 is LGHDT and CDR2 is YNNKEL (reference sequence). The CDR3 consists of 14 residues. CDR3 residues: CASSPVGQSYEQYF.

This chain uses TRBV29-1 with TRBJ2-3; TCRdb's D call of TRBD2 is untestable without DNA. Germline CDR1 and CDR2: SQVTM and ANQGSEA. The CDR3 is 14 amino acids. The CDR3 loop is CSVEGGGSTDTQYF.

V gene TRBV2 combines with J gene TRBJ2-1; the TRBD2 assignment by TCRdb is unverifiable without DNA. Per germline, CDR1 SNHLY and CDR2 FYNNEI. This CDR3 comprises 15 residues. The CDR3 protein is CASRSGAGGPIEQFF. The full variable domain, rest sourced from reference TRBV2 and TRBJ2-1, is EPEVTQTPSHQVTQMGQEVILRCVPISNHLYFYWYRQILGQKVEFLVSFYNNEISEKSEIFDDQFSVERPDGSNFTLKIRSTKLEDSAMYFCASRSGAGGPIEQFFGPGTRLTVL.

The chain is built from TRBV7-9 and TRBJ2-7; TCRdb designates TRBD1, a call that cannot be tested without DNA. In germline, CDR1 is SEHNR, CDR2 FQNEAQ (reference sequence). CDR3 size: 13 residues. This CDR3 reads CASSLTGYNEQYF.

The genes are TRBV28 and TRBJ2-7; TCRdb picks TRBD2, but there is no DNA to check that call. Germline CDR1 and CDR2: MDHEN and SYDVKM. This CDR3 has 15 residues. CDR3 region: CASSPEIRETYEQYF.